These T cell receptor beta chains were read from a single sample in a study of cytomegalovirus exposure and HLA in healthy donors. Clones were sequenced by immunoSEQ multiplex PCR, and TCRdb holds only the in-frame ones, with some missing. The repertoire holds about 180,000 clones, with about three quarters as singletons. The sequenced material came from PBMCs. These receptors all stem from a man aged 18-30 years in good health and CMV-seronegative. The CDR3 runs from the conserved cysteine through the conserved F or W. The D gene is left open where the match is weak. Only some rows state a clone size, as once, few, many or a class for expanded clones.

abundance	d_gene	v_gene	j_gene	CDR3aa	CDR3nt
NA	TRBD2	TRBV6-1	TRBJ2-5	CASGGAGGHQETQYF	TGTGCCTCGGGGGGGGCGGGGGGCCACCAAGAGACCCAGTACTTC
NA	TRBD1	TRBV30	TRBJ2-2	CAWDRGEGGELFF	TGTGCCTGGGACAGGGGGGAAGGCGGGGAGCTGTTTTTT
NA	TRBD1	TRBV28	TRBJ1-2	CASSLDGQANYGYTF	TGTGCCAGCAGTTTAGACGGACAGGCGAACTATGGCTACACCTTC
once	TRBD1	TRBV5-1	TRBJ1-5	CASSPRGQNQPQHF	TGCGCCAGCAGCCCAAGGGGACAGAATCAGCCCCAGCATTTT
NA	TRBD1	TRBV11-3	TRBJ1-3	CASSLVPGGRGGNTIYF	TGTGCCAGCAGCTTAGTTCCAGGGGGCAGGGGGGGAAACACCATATATTTT
NA	TRBD1	TRBV7-8	TRBJ1-1	CASSLNRDSSRAFF	TGTGCCAGCAGCCTAAACCGGGACAGCTCTCGAGCTTTCTTT
NA	TRBD1	TRBV10-1	TRBJ2-1	CASSERTGGRLYNEQFF	TGCGCCAGCAGTGAGAGGACAGGGGGCCGACTGTACAATGAGCAGTTCTTC
NA	NA	TRBV30	TRBJ2-1	CAWERGTPYNEQFF	TGTGCCTGGGAACGTGGGACTCCCTACAATGAGCAGTTCTTC
NA	TRBD1	TRBV28	TRBJ1-4	CASSSPQGIREKLFF	TGTGCCAGCAGCTCCCCACAGGGGATCCGGGAAAAACTGTTTTTT
NA	NA	TRBV7-9	TRBJ2-4	CASSLGAGPKNIQYF	TGTGCCAGCAGCTTAGGCGCAGGGCCCAAAAACATTCAGTACTTC
NA	NA	TRBV28	TRBJ1-2	CASSFDIGNYGYTF	TGTGCCAGCAGTTTTGACATCGGAAACTATGGCTACACCTTC
NA	TRBD2	TRBV4-1	TRBJ2-1	CASSQSSGKAPGEQFF	TGCGCCAGCAGCCAGAGTAGCGGGAAAGCCCCCGGTGAGCAGTTCTTC
few	NA	TRBV5-1	TRBJ1-2	CASSLDSGGVYGYTF	TGCGCCAGCAGCTTGGATTCTGGGGGCGTCTATGGCTACACCTTC
NA	NA	TRBV14	TRBJ2-2	CASSHELNTGELFF	TGTGCCAGCAGCCATGAGCTGAACACCGGGGAGCTGTTTTTT
NA	NA	TRBV28	TRBJ1-4	CASSQASRWEKLFF	TGTGCCAGCAGTCAGGCCTCAAGGTGGGAAAAACTGTTTTTT
few	TRBD2	TRBV29-1	TRBJ2-7	CSAVAGGGEQYF	TGCAGCGCCGTAGCGGGAGGGGGTGAGCAGTACTTC
NA	TRBD2	TRBV13	TRBJ2-7	CASRQGSSGGLLGDEQYF	TGTGCCAGCAGGCAGGGATCCAGCGGGGGGCTCCTCGGGGACGAGCAGTACTTC
few	TRBD2	TRBV11-2	TRBJ2-2	CASSSGEGAVGELFF	TGTGCCAGCAGCTCCGGGGAGGGCGCGGTCGGGGAGCTGTTTTTT
once	NA	TRBV12-2	TRBJ1-5	CASRLGAGVRGQPQHF	TGTGCAAGTCGCTTAGGGGCCGGAGTGCGGGGTCAGCCCCAGCATTTT
NA	NA	TRBV19	TRBJ1-5	CASSIEADQPQHF	TGTGCCAGTAGTATAGAGGCGGATCAGCCCCAGCATTTT
few	NA	TRBV10-1	TRBJ2-1	CASSAGEAGEQFF	TGCGCCAGCAGTGCGGGAGAGGCGGGTGAGCAGTTCTTC
NA	TRBD1	TRBV7-8	TRBJ1-2	CASSLIRGQGIPFYGYTF	TGTGCCAGCAGCTTAATAAGAGGACAGGGGATCCCGTTCTACGGCTACACCTTC
NA	NA	TRBV29-1	TRBJ2-5	CSVVGQGETQYF	TGCAGCGTTGTAGGGCAGGGAGAGACCCAGTACTTC
NA	NA	TRBV9	TRBJ2-1	CASSVIGGAHNEQFF	TGTGCCAGCAGCGTCATTGGCGGAGCTCACAATGAGCAGTTCTTC
NA	NA	TRBV30	TRBJ2-3	CAWTAAPGIRTDTQYF	TGTGCCTGGACCGCGGCCCCCGGGATACGCACAGATACGCAGTATTTT
NA	TRBD1	TRBV11-2	TRBJ1-5	CASSPGQVSNQPQHF	TGTGCCAGCAGCCCCGGACAGGTTAGCAATCAGCCCCAGCATTTT
NA	TRBD2	TRBV18	TRBJ2-3	CASSPTSGDTQYF	TGTGCCAGCTCACCGACTAGCGGGGATACGCAGTATTTT
NA	NA	TRBV4-2	TRBJ2-6	CASSQRGGLGGANVLTF	TGTGCCAGCAGCCAAAGGGGGGGTCTTGGGGGGGCCAACGTCCTGACTTTC
NA	NA	TRBV2	TRBJ1-1	CASSAAANTEAFF	TGTGCCAGCAGTGCCGCGGCGAACACTGAAGCTTTCTTT
NA	TRBD2	TRBV2	TRBJ2-1	CASSETSAGGAGAQFF	TGTGCCAGCAGTGAAACTTCAGCGGGAGGGGCGGGGGCGCAGTTCTTC
NA	NA	TRBV28	TRBJ2-5	CASSLLEETQYF	TGTGCCAGCAGTCTCTTGGAGGAGACCCAGTACTTC
NA	TRBD2	TRBV23-1	TRBJ2-2	CASSPPTSGDKNTGELFF	TGCGCCAGCAGTCCGCCGACTAGCGGGGATAAGAACACCGGGGAGCTGTTTTTT
NA	NA	TRBV27	TRBJ2-7	CASSLSGQPSLGYEQYF	TGTGCCAGCAGTTTATCCGGACAGCCAAGTTTGGGATACGAGCAGTACTTC
NA	NA	TRBV25-1	TRBJ2-1	CASSNRNGRNEQFF	TGTGCCAGCAGTAACAGAAACGGCCGCAATGAGCAGTTCTTC
NA	NA	TRBV6-1	TRBJ2-3	CASSERHPPDTQYF	TGTGCCAGCAGTGAGCGACACCCCCCAGATACGCAGTATTTT
few	TRBD1	TRBV27	TRBJ1-2	CASSTNRGGGYTF	TGTGCCAGCAGTACGAACAGGGGGGGTGGCTACACCTTC